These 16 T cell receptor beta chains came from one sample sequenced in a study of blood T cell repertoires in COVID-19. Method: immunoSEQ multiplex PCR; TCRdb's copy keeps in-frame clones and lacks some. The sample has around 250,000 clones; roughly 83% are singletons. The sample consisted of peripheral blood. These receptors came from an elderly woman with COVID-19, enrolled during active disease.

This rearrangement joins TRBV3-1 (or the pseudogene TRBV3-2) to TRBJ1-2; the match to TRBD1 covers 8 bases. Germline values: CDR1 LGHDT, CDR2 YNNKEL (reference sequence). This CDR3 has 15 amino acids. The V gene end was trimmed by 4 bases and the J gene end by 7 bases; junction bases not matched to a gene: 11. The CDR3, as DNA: TGTGCCAGCAGCCCGCAGGGGGCGCCTTTAAGTGGCTACACCTTC. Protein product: CASSPQGAPLSGYTF.

The CDR3 sequence: CASSQEGTSGSFYEQYF. The CDR3 bases are TGTGCCAGCAGCCAAGAAGGCACTAGCGGGTCTTTCTACGAGCAGTACTTC. The V gene is TRBV4-2, the J gene TRBJ2-7, with 9 bases lining up with TRBD2. This CDR3 has 17 residues. The trim removed 0 bases at V and 3 bases at J, leaving 9 bases unmatched. In germline, CDR1 is LGHNA, CDR2 YNFKEQ.

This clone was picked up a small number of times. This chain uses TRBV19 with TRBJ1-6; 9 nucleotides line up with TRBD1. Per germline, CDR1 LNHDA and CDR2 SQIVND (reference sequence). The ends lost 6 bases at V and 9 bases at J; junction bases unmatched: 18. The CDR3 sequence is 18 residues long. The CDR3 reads CASRKRTGDGYGSSPLHF. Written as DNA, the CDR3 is TGTGCCAGTAGAAAAAGGACAGGGGACGGGTATGGGAGTTCACCCCTCCACTTT.

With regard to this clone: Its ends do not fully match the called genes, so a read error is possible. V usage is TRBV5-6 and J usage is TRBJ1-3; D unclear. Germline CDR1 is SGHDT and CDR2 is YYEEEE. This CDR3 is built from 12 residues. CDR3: CASSLGQARWDF. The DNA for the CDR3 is TGTGCCAGCAGCTTGGGGCAGGCCAGGTGGGATTTT.

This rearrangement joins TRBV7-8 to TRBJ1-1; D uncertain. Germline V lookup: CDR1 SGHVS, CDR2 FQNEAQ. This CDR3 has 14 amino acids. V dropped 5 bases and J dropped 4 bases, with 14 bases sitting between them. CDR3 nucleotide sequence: TGTGCCAGCAGCGTCCGACAATTGCGCACTGAAGCTTTCTTT. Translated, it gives CASSVRQLRTEAFF.

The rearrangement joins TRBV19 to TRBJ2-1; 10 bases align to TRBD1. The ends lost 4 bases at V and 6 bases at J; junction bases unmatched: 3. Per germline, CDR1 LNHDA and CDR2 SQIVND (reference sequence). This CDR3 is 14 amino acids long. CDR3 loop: CASSRDRGSNEQFF. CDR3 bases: TGTGCCAGTAGTAGGGACAGGGGTTCCAATGAGCAGTTCTTC.

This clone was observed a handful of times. The CDR3 region has the DNA TGCGCCAGCAGCTCCCAGGGGGGATGGGAACTGTTTTTT. It yields the protein CASSSQGGWELFF. The chain couples TRBV5-1 to TRBJ1-4, with 7 bases lining up with TRBD1. There are 13 residues in the CDR3. J lost 12 bases, V lost 3 bases, and 8 bases had no gene match. Germline CDR1 and CDR2: SGHRS and YFSETQ.

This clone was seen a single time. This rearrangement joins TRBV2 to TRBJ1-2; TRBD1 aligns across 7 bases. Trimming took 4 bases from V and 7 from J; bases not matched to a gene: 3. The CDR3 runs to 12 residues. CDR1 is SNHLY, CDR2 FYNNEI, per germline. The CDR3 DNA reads TGTGCCAGCAGTGGACAGGGAAGTGGCTACACCTTC. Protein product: CASSGQGSGYTF.

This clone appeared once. The CDR3 loop reads CASSPREAGIEKLFF. CDR3 nucleotides: TGCGCCAGCAGCCCCAGGGAGGCGGGAATCGAAAAACTGTTTTTT. The chain joins TRBV4-3 to TRBJ1-4; weak D call: TRBD1 (5 bases). V gave up 4 bases and J gave up 8 bases, with 17 bases separating them. There are 15 residues in the CDR3. The germline V gene has CDR1 LGHNA and CDR2 YSLEER.

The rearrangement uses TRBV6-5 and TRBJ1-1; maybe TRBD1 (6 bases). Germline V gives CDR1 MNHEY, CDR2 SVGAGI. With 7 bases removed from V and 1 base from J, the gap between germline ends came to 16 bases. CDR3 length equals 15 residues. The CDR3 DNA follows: TGTGCCAGCAAACAAGGGGGGGGACAGAACACTGAAGCTTTCTTT. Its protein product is CASKQGGGQNTEAFF.

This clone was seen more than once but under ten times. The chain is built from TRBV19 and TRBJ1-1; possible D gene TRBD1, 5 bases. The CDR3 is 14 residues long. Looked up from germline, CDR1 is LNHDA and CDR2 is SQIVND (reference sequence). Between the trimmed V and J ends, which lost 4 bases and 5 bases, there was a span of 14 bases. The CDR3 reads CASSTVAGGTEAFF. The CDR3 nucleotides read TGTGCCAGTAGTACGGTAGCTGGGGGGACTGAAGCTTTCTTT.

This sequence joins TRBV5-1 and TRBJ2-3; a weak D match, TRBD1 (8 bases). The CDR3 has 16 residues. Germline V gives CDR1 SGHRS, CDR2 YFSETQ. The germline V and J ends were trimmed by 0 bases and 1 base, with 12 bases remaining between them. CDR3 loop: CASSLGQGRGTDTQYF. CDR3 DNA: TGCGCCAGCAGCTTGGGACAGGGGAGGGGCACAGATACGCAGTATTTT.

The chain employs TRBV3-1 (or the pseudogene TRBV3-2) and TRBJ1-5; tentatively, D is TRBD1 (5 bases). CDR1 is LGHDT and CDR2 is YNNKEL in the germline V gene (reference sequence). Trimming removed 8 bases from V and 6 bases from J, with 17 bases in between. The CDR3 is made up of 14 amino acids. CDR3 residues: CASGSRGGGQPQHF. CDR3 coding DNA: TGTGCCAGCGGCTCCCGCGGGGGGGGTCAGCCCCAGCATTTT.

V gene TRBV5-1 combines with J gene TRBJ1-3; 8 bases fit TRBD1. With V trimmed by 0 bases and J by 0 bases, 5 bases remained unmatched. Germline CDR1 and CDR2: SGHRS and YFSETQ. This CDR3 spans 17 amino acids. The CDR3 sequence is CASSLVPDRVSGNTIYF. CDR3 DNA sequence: TGCGCCAGCAGCTTGGTTCCGGACAGGGTCTCTGGAAACACCATATATTTT.

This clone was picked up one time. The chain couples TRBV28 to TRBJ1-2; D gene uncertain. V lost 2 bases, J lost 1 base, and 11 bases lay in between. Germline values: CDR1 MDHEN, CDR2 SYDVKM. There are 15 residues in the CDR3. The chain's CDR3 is CASSLRTSFNYGYTF. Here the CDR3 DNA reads TGTGCCAGCAGTTTAAGGACTTCTTTTAACTATGGCTACACCTTC.

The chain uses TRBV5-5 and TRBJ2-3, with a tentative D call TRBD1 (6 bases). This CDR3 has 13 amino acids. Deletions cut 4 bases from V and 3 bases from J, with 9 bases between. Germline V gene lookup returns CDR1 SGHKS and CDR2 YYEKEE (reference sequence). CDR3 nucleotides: TGTGCCAGCAGCGTACAGGGTACAGATACGCAGTATTTT. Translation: CASSVQGTDTQYF. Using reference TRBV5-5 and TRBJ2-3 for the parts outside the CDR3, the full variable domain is DAGVTQSPTHLIKTRGQQVTLRCSPISGHKSVSWYQQVLGQGPQFIFQYYEKEERGRGNFPDRFSARQFPNYSSELNVNALLLGDSALYLCASSVQGTDTQYFGPGTRLTVL.